Below, 22 T cell receptor beta chains from the same sample are listed, as sequenced in a study of blood T cell repertoires in COVID-19. Clones were read by immunoSEQ multiplex PCR, and TCRdb kept only the in-frame ones, dropping some. The sample has 100,000 to 150,000 clones, around three quarters seen once. Sequenced sample: peripheral blood. Every receptor here comes from a woman in her seventies with acute or convalescent COVID-19.

The chain carries TRBV4-1 and TRBJ2-2, with TRBD1 matching 9 bases. This CDR3 contains 16 residues. The ends lost 3 bases at V and 1 base at J; junction bases unmatched: 3. CDR1 is MGHRA, CDR2 YSYEKL, per germline. The CDR3 bases are TGCGCCAGCAGCCAGCACAGGGGGCGGAACACCGGGGAGCTGTTTTTT. Protein: CASSQHRGRNTGELFF.

The chain joins TRBV5-1 to TRBJ2-1; 11 bases map to TRBD2. This CDR3 is 14 amino acids long. J lost 8 bases, V lost 0 bases, and 1 base had no gene match. CDR1 and CDR2 from the germline V gene are SGHRS and YFSETQ. Here the CDR3 reads CASSLGSGRDEQFF. The DNA for the CDR3 is TGCGCCAGCAGCTTGGGTAGCGGGAGGGATGAGCAGTTCTTC.

This clone was picked up a small number of times. The gene calls are TRBV10-2 and TRBJ2-7; D unresolved. The germline V gene has CDR1 WSHSY and CDR2 SAAADI. The CDR3 runs to 12 residues. Deletions cut 6 bases from V and 3 bases from J, with 9 bases between. The CDR3 bases are TGCGCCAGCAGCATTGACAACTACGAGCAGTACTTC. Amino acid sequence: CASSIDNYEQYF.

The genes are TRBV19 and TRBJ1-5; D is possibly TRBD1 (5 bases). This CDR3 has 14 residues. Trimming removed 1 base from V and 6 bases from J, with 10 bases in between. The germline V gene encodes CDR1 LNHDA and CDR2 SQIVND (reference sequence). CDR3: CASSIGREFQPQHF. The CDR3 DNA follows: TGTGCCAGTAGTATAGGCAGGGAATTTCAGCCCCAGCATTTT. Together with reference TRBV19 and TRBJ1-5, the CDR3 gives the full variable domain: DGGITQSPKYLFRKEGQNVTLSCEQNLNHDAMYWYRQDPGQGLRLIYYSQIVNDFQKGDIAEGYSVSREKKESFPLTVTSAQKNPTAFYLCASSIGREFQPQHFGDGTRLSIL.

This clone was recorded once. This rearrangement joins TRBV29-1 to TRBJ2-3; the match to TRBD1 covers 10 bases. The CDR3 spans 15 residues. Germline loops: CDR1 SQVTM, CDR2 ANQGSEA. The J segment lost 5 bases and the V segment lost 6 bases, leaving 11 bases of the junction unmatched. CDR3 DNA sequence: TGCAGCGTATGGTTTCCGGGACAGGGGTTAGATACGCAGTATTTT. Translation: CSVWFPGQGLDTQYF.

This rearrangement joins TRBV2 to TRBJ1-5; tentative D call: TRBD1 (5 bases). The ends were cut back, 6 bases at V and 2 bases at J, with 14 bases in the middle. This CDR3 spans 15 amino acids. Germline CDR1 SNHLY, CDR2 FYNNEI. The CDR3 spells CASSDTRGRNQPQHF. The CDR3 nucleotides read TGTGCCAGCAGCGATACAAGGGGTCGCAATCAGCCCCAGCATTTT.

The chain recombines TRBV30 with TRBJ2-3; TRBD2 is a possible D gene (6 bases). The CDR3 sequence is 15 residues long. V was trimmed by 1 base and J by 6 bases, leaving 17 bases between them. Germline lookup yields CDR1 GTSNPN and CDR2 SVGIG (reference sequence). CDR3 loop: CAWSAGQIRGDTQYF. In DNA, the CDR3 is TGTGCCTGGAGTGCCGGTCAAATCCGGGGGGATACGCAGTATTTT.

This chain connects TRBV7-2 to TRBJ2-7, with 11 bases that match TRBD2. V was pared by 1 base and J by 13 bases, with 9 bases of the junction left unmatched. The CDR3 is 14 amino acids. Germline V gene data show CDR1 as SGHTA and CDR2 as FQGNSA. CDR3 region: CASSLGFSGRAQYF. The CDR3, as DNA: TGTGCCAGCAGCTTAGGTTTTAGCGGGAGGGCCCAATACTTC.

The chain is built from TRBV5-4 and TRBJ2-1; TRBD1 aligns across 7 bases. CDR3 length: 15 amino acids. V shed 2 bases and J 4 bases; nucleotides not matched to a gene: 6. Germline CDR1 and CDR2: SGHNT and YYREEE (reference sequence). DNA of the CDR3: TGTGCCAGCAGCTTCAGACAGGGACAATACAATGAGCAGTTCTTC. This translates into CASSFRQGQYNEQFF.

The V call is TRBV7-9, the J call TRBJ2-1; 7 positions match TRBD1. CDR3 length: 16 residues. The germline gives CDR1 SEHNR, CDR2 FQNEAQ (reference sequence). The V gene end was trimmed by 3 bases and the J gene end by 3 bases; junction bases not matched to a gene: 8. Here the CDR3 reads CASSFAPGTVYNEQFF. The CDR3 DNA follows: TGTGCCAGCAGCTTTGCCCCTGGGACAGTCTACAATGAGCAGTTCTTC.

This clone was seen a handful of times. The chain is built from TRBV25-1 and TRBJ1-1, with no clear D. The CDR3 sequence is 13 residues long. The germline V and J ends were trimmed by 2 bases and 5 bases, with 9 bases remaining between them. The germline CDR1 and CDR2 sequences are MGHDK and SYGVNS. CDR3 DNA: TGTGCCAGCAGTGAACGGGAAAGGACTGAAGCTTTCTTT. Translating gives CASSERERTEAFF. Variable domain in full (rest from reference TRBV25-1 and TRBJ1-1): EADIYQTPRYLVIGTGKKITLECSQTMGHDKMYWYQQDPGMELHLIHYSYGVNSTEKGDLSSESTVSRIRTEHFPLTLESARPSHTSQYLCASSERERTEAFFGQGTRLTVV.

CDR3 DNA: TGTGCCAGCAGTGAAGGGTGGCAAAGCTATGGCTACACCTTC. It translates to CASSEGWQSYGYTF. The chain uses TRBV2 and TRBJ1-2; D is undetermined. The germline CDR1 and CDR2 sequences are SNHLY and FYNNEI. The length of the CDR3 is 14 residues. Trimming left V 1 base short and J 4 bases short, with 10 bases between.

This rearrangement joins TRBV2 to TRBJ1-2, with D possibly TRBD1 on 6 matching bases. The CDR3 is 14 residues long. V lost 10 bases and J lost 3, with 18 bases in between. The germline CDR1 and CDR2 sequences are SNHLY and FYNNEI. The CDR3 DNA follows: TGTGCCACCCGAGCACAGGGAGTAGACTATGGCTACACCTTC. This sequence encodes CATRAQGVDYGYTF.

The chain recombines TRBV6-2 or TRBV6-3 with TRBJ2-7; D perhaps matches TRBD2 (6 bases). Per the germline V gene, CDR1 is MNHEY and CDR2 is SVGEGT. The CDR3 is 15 amino acids. Trimming took 2 bases from V and 3 from J, leaving 14 bases between them. CDR3 sequence reads: CASSYASRGGYEQYF. The DNA for the CDR3 is TGTGCCAGCAGTTACGCGAGTAGGGGAGGCTACGAGCAGTACTTC.

The chain combines TRBV7-7 with TRBJ2-1; 11 bases are shared with TRBD1. There are 16 residues in the CDR3. Germline CDR1 and CDR2: SSHAT and FNYEAQ (reference sequence). V was pared by 1 base and J by 3 bases, with 2 bases of the junction left unmatched. The CDR3 DNA is TGTGCCAGCAGCTTAGGTGGGACAGGGGGCTACAATGAGCAGTTCTTC. Its translation is CASSLGGTGGYNEQFF. Using reference TRBV7-7 and TRBJ2-1 for the parts outside the CDR3, the full variable domain is GAGVSQSPRYKVTKRGQDVTLRCDPISSHATLYWYQQALGQGPEFLTYFNYEAQPDKSGLPSDRFSAERPEGSISTLTIQRTEQRDSAMYRCASSLGGTGGYNEQFFGPGTRLTVL.

The chain carries TRBV6-5 and TRBJ2-2, with 7 bases lining up with TRBD2. This CDR3 has 15 amino acids. CDR1 MNHEY and CDR2 SVGAGI come from the germline V gene. J was trimmed by 1 base and V by 6 bases; bases with no gene match: 5. The CDR3 coding sequence is TGTGCCAGCAGCCCCGGGGGGAGGAACACCGGGGAGCTGTTTTTT. It is translated as CASSPGGRNTGELFF.

V usage is TRBV5-1 and J usage is TRBJ2-3, with 14 bases aligning to TRBD2. Germline V gene data show CDR1 as SGHRS and CDR2 as YFSETQ. With 7 bases clipped from V and 4 bases from J, the junction kept 5 bases outside the gene matches. CDR3 length: 15 amino acids. The chain's CDR3 is CASRGTSGSSDTQYF. The CDR3 DNA reads as TGCGCCAGCCGTGGGACTAGCGGGAGTTCAGATACGCAGTATTTT.

This chain connects TRBV7-9 to TRBJ1-4, with D possibly being TRBD1 (6 bases). The CDR3 is 16 residues long. Trimming shortened V by 1 base and J by 9 bases, and 18 bases separated the two germline ends. Germline V lookup: CDR1 SEHNR, CDR2 FQNEAQ (reference sequence). CDR3 protein: CASSLEADSGRQKLFF. The DNA of the CDR3 is TGTGCCAGCAGCTTAGAAGCGGACAGCGGTCGTCAAAAACTGTTTTTT. Using reference TRBV7-9 and TRBJ1-4 for the parts outside the CDR3, the full variable domain is DTGVSQNPRHKITKRGQNVTFRCDPISEHNRLYWYRQTLGQGPEFLTYFQNEAQLEKSRLLSDRFSAERPKGSFSTLEIQRTEQGDSAMYLCASSLEADSGRQKLFFGSGTQLSVL.

As DNA, the CDR3 is TGTGCCATCAGTGAGAGGAGCTCCTACAATGAGCAGTTCTTC. This codes for CAISERSSYNEQFF. The chain has TRBV10-3 and TRBJ2-1; D is uncertain. Between the trimmed V and J ends, which lost 2 bases and 0 bases, there was a span of 5 bases. The CDR3 sequence is 14 residues long. The V gene's germline CDR1 is ENHRY and CDR2 SYGVKD.

This rearrangement joins TRBV11-2 to TRBJ2-2, with D possibly matching TRBD2 (6 bases). In germline, CDR1 is SGHAT, CDR2 FQNNGV. The CDR3 sequence is 16 residues long. Trimming removed 6 bases from V and 0 bases from J, with 14 bases in between. The chain's CDR3 is CASRRRAGSNTGELFF. CDR3 in DNA: TGTGCCAGCAGACGTCGAGCGGGTTCGAACACCGGGGAGCTGTTTTTT. The variable domain in full, with the rest retrieved from reference TRBV11-2 and TRBJ2-2, is EAGVAQSPRYKIIEKRQSVAFWCNPISGHATLYWYQQILGQGPKLLIQFQNNGVVDDSQLPKDRFSAERLKGVDSTLKIQPAKLEDSAVYLCASRRRAGSNTGELFFGEGSRLTVL.

The chain carries TRBV29-1 and TRBJ2-5; a weak D match, TRBD2 (5 bases). CDR3 length equals 12 residues. Germline V gives CDR1 SQVTM, CDR2 ANQGSEA. CDR3 bases: TGCAGTTGGGCCAGTCCTCGGGGGACCCAGTACTTC. It specifies CSWASPRGTQYF.

This clone occurred once. V gene TRBV3-1 (or the pseudogene TRBV3-2) combines with J gene TRBJ2-1; the match to TRBD2 covers 9 bases. The CDR3 loop spans 17 amino acids. Germline V gene lookup returns CDR1 LGHDT and CDR2 YNNKEL (reference sequence). V trimming: 0 bases; J trimming: 3 bases; junction bases outside the gene matches: 6. The DNA of the CDR3 is TGTGCCAGCAGCCAAGAGACTAGCGGAAGCTTCTACAATGAGCAGTTCTTC. This codes for CASSQETSGSFYNEQFF.